The 31 T cell receptor beta chains below were found in one sample sequenced in a study of control samples from healthy donors and cancer patients (TCRdb year 2020). Receptor libraries were prepared by the immunoSEQ multiplex PCR assay. As stored in TCRdb, this immuneACCESS dataset retains in-frame rearrangements with V and J assigned. A fraction of the clones does not appear; measured against another copy, unresolved V genes explain less than half of the discrepancy, and the remainder lacks a known reason. For this sample the table gives 150,000 or so clones, of which approximately 93% were detected only once. In total, the top ten clones hold 5.5% to 7.5% of the sample. The sample was blood. Source of these receptors: a man in his late teens or twenties in good health.

The genes are TRBV30 and TRBJ1-1; D is unresolved. CDR3 length equals 10 residues. The germline V gene has CDR1 GTSNPN and CDR2 SVGIG (reference sequence). V lost 2 bases to trimming and J lost 13 bases, with 11 bases between them. In nucleotides, the CDR3 is TGTGCCTGGAGTTCAGTTGAGGTTTTCTTT. This translates into CAWSSVEVFF.

This clone has just one count. V gene TRBV6-5 combines with J gene TRBJ1-5; D is unclear. The germline V and J ends were trimmed by 10 bases and 6 bases, with 16 bases remaining between them. There are 13 residues in the CDR3. Germline loops: CDR1 MNHEY, CDR2 SVGAGI. The CDR3 protein is CATGLSSVQPQHF. The CDR3 DNA follows: TGTGCCACAGGTCTAAGTAGCGTTCAGCCCCAGCATTTT.

The chain has TRBV19 and TRBJ2-2; D remains unclear. Trimming left V 6 bases short and J 1 base short, with 6 bases between. Germline V gene lookup returns CDR1 LNHDA and CDR2 SQIVND (reference sequence). This CDR3 is 13 amino acids long. DNA for the CDR3: TGTGCCAGTAGGACGGAGAACACCGGGGAGCTGTTTTTT. Encoded protein: CASRTENTGELFF.

This clone was seen just once. The J gene is TRBJ2-7, the V gene TRBV5-1; TRBD1 matches 10 bases. Germline loops: CDR1 SGHRS, CDR2 YFSETQ. The CDR3 length is 16 residues. V was pared by 2 bases and J by 2 bases, with 7 bases of the junction left unmatched. The CDR3: CASSFGGQGGTYEQYF. The DNA for the CDR3 is TGCGCCAGCAGCTTCGGTGGACAGGGGGGAACCTACGAGCAGTACTTC.

This CDR3 is CASSLDLQARTSTDTQYF. Here the CDR3 DNA reads TGCGCCAGCAGCTTGGACCTACAGGCCCGAACTAGCACAGATACGCAGTATTTT. This chain links TRBV5-1 with TRBJ2-3; weak D call: TRBD1 (5 bases). This CDR3 has 18 residues. From germline, CDR1 is SGHRS and CDR2 YFSETQ. V lost 0 bases and J 0 bases, leaving 17 bases between the germline ends.

V is TRBV19 and J is TRBJ2-3; D not resolved. Germline CDR1 and CDR2: LNHDA and SQIVND (reference sequence). Trimming stripped 5 bases from V and 8 bases from J, with 11 bases between. This CDR3 is built from 12 residues. The CDR3 is CASSFLDGTQYF. Here the CDR3 DNA reads TGTGCCAGTAGTTTCCTAGATGGTACGCAGTATTTT. The full variable domain, with the rest looked up from reference TRBV19 and TRBJ2-3, is DGGITQSPKYLFRKEGQNVTLSCEQNLNHDAMYWYRQDPGQGLRLIYYSQIVNDFQKGDIAEGYSVSREKKESFPLTVTSAQKNPTAFYLCASSFLDGTQYFGPGTRLTVL.

J is TRBJ1-1 and V is TRBV9, with D possibly being TRBD1 (6 bases). The V gene's germline CDR1 is SGDLS and CDR2 YYNGEE. Trimming shortened V by 2 bases and J by 3 bases, and 11 bases separated the two germline ends. The CDR3 covers 14 residues. DNA of the CDR3: TGTGCCAGCAGCGTCGACAGGTGGGACACTGAAGCTTTCTTT. This codes for CASSVDRWDTEAFF. Variable domain in full (rest from reference TRBV9 and TRBJ1-1): DSGVTQTPKHLITATGQRVTLRCSPRSGDLSVYWYQQSLDQGLQFLIQYYNGEERAKGNILERFSAQQFPDLHSELNLSSLELGDSALYFCASSVDRWDTEAFFGQGTRLTVV.

This clone was seen just once. This chain joins TRBV2 and TRBJ2-1; D unresolved. CDR1 is SNHLY, CDR2 FYNNEI, per germline. CDR3 size: 14 residues. Deletions cut 7 bases from V and 7 bases from J, with 17 bases between. The CDR3 coding sequence is TGTGCCAGCACGGTGGCAGGCGGCCGGAATGAGCAGTTCTTC. Its protein product is CASTVAGGRNEQFF.

The chain has TRBV7-2 and TRBJ1-1; TRBD1 matches 8 bases. The CDR3 sequence is 13 residues long. The junction had 3 bases not matched to a gene; V was cut back by 4 bases and J by 5 bases. CDR1 is SGHTA and CDR2 is FQGNSA in the germline V gene. CDR3 region: CASSSGGRTEAFF. The CDR3 region has the DNA TGTGCCAGCAGCTCAGGGGGCCGAACTGAAGCTTTCTTT.

This chain uses TRBV29-1 with TRBJ1-2, with a tentative D call TRBD1 (5 bases). V lost 4 bases and J 7 bases, leaving 13 bases between the germline ends. Germline assignment: CDR1 SQVTM and CDR2 ANQGSEA. This CDR3 has 12 amino acids. This CDR3 reads CSVGEGVLGYTF. The CDR3 DNA reads as TGCAGCGTTGGGGAAGGGGTACTTGGCTACACCTTC.

The rearrangement uses TRBV5-1 and TRBJ2-7; 13 nucleotides line up with TRBD2. With 0 bases clipped from V and 7 bases from J, the junction kept 7 bases outside the gene matches. The CDR3 consists of 16 residues. CDR1 and CDR2 from the germline V gene are SGHRS and YFSETQ. The DNA for the CDR3 is TGCGCCAGCAGCTTGGACGGACTAGCGGGAGTCGGGGAGCAGTACTTC. The encoded protein is CASSLDGLAGVGEQYF.

This rearrangement joins TRBV15 to TRBJ2-3, with 8 bases identical to TRBD2. The CDR3 length is 16 residues. Germline V lookup: CDR1 LNHNV, CDR2 YYDKDF (reference sequence). The ends lost 5 bases at V and 3 bases at J; junction bases unmatched: 10. CDR3 protein: CATSGRTGGPTDTQYF. CDR3 in DNA: TGTGCCACCAGCGGAAGAACGGGAGGGCCTACAGATACGCAGTATTTT. Variable domain in full (rest from reference TRBV15 and TRBJ2-3): DAMVIQNPRYQVTQFGKPVTLSCSQTLNHNVMYWYQQKSSQAPKLLFHYYDKDFNNEADTPDNFQSRRPNTSFCFLDIRSPGLGDTAMYLCATSGRTGGPTDTQYFGPGTRLTVL.

This sequence joins TRBV3-1 (or the pseudogene TRBV3-2) and TRBJ2-1, with no clear D. CDR1 is LGHDT, CDR2 YNNKEL, per germline (reference sequence). Deletions cut 1 base from V and 4 bases from J, with 8 bases between. The CDR3 has 14 amino acids. The CDR3 DNA sequence: TGTGCCAGCAGCCAAGTTTCCCCTTACAATGAGCAGTTCTTC. Encoded protein: CASSQVSPYNEQFF.

V usage is TRBV11-3 and J usage is TRBJ1-4; D is unclear. CDR3 length equals 13 residues. CDR1 is SGHNT and CDR2 is YENEEA in the germline V gene. V was clipped by 0 bases and J by 5 bases, with 4 bases between them. In DNA, the CDR3 is TGTGCCAGCAGCTTAGAAAGGAATGAAAAACTGTTTTTT. Encoded protein: CASSLERNEKLFF.

The V gene is TRBV25-1, the J gene TRBJ2-3; D gene ambiguous. The CDR3 extends over 14 amino acids. V shed 4 bases and J shed 2 bases, with 10 bases lying between them. Germline V CDR1 and CDR2: MGHDK, SYGVNS. The CDR3 region is CASSGRQYTDTQYF. In DNA, the CDR3 is TGTGCCAGCAGTGGCAGACAATACACAGATACGCAGTATTTT.

This sequence joins TRBV10-3 and TRBJ2-7; 10 bases are a match to TRBD2. CDR1 is ENHRY and CDR2 is SYGVKD in the germline V gene. Trimming removed 3 bases from V and 4 bases from J; junction bases left unmatched: 9. The CDR3 runs 16 residues. The CDR3 protein is CAISDLAGVGSYEQYF. The CDR3 region has the DNA TGTGCCATCAGTGACCTAGCGGGAGTGGGGAGTTACGAGCAGTACTTC.

This sequence joins TRBV18 and TRBJ2-3, with 10 bases identical to TRBD1. Germline V gives CDR1 KGHSH, CDR2 LQKENI. The CDR3 is made up of 16 amino acids. V lost 8 bases, J lost 1 base, and 9 bases stayed unmatched. The CDR3 is CASTIFGQGGTDTQYF. DNA for the CDR3: TGTGCCAGCACCATTTTTGGACAGGGGGGCACAGATACGCAGTATTTT. The full variable domain, with the rest looked up from reference TRBV18 and TRBJ2-3, is NAGVMQNPRHLVRRRGQEARLRCSPMKGHSHVYWYRQLPEEGLKFMVYLQKENIIDESGMPKERFSAEFPKEGPSILRIQQVVRGDSAAYFCASTIFGQGGTDTQYFGPGTRLTVL.

V gene TRBV3-1 (or the pseudogene TRBV3-2) combines with J gene TRBJ1-3; a possible D gene is TRBD1 (6 bases). V was shortened by 3 bases and J by 1 base, with 10 bases between the two germline ends. CDR3 size: 15 residues. The V gene's germline CDR1 is LGHDT and CDR2 YNNKEL (reference sequence). The CDR3 sequence is CASSQGAISGNTIYF. DNA of the CDR3: TGTGCCAGCAGCCAGGGGGCGATTTCTGGAAACACCATATATTTT.

V gene TRBV2 combines with J gene TRBJ1-5; D is undetermined. Germline CDR1 reads SNHLY; CDR2 reads FYNNEI. The V end lost 6 bases, the J end lost 0 bases, and 6 bases lay between the germline ends. The CDR3 is 13 residues long. The CDR3 loop reads CASRLTSNQPQHF. In DNA form, the CDR3 reads TGTGCCAGCAGGCTCACTAGCAATCAGCCCCAGCATTTT.

The chain joins TRBV5-4 to TRBJ2-3; 8 bases line up with TRBD1. J gave up 2 bases and V 4 bases, and 6 bases lay outside the gene matches. From germline, CDR1 is SGHNT and CDR2 YYREEE (reference sequence). The CDR3 runs 15 residues. The CDR3, as DNA: TGTGCCAGCAGCCGCTCAGGGGGCTACACAGATACGCAGTATTTT. Translated: CASSRSGGYTDTQYF.

V gene TRBV7-9 combines with J gene TRBJ1-1, with a weak D call TRBD1 (5 bases). The CDR3 sequence is 14 residues long. Trimming shortened V by 4 bases and J by 8 bases, and 17 bases separated the two germline ends. The germline V gene encodes CDR1 SEHNR and CDR2 FQNEAQ (reference sequence). The CDR3 protein is CASSSRGGGGEAFF. DNA for the CDR3: TGTGCCAGCAGCTCAAGGGGTGGCGGCGGCGAAGCTTTCTTT.

V usage is TRBV7-2 and J usage is TRBJ2-7; D perhaps matches TRBD1 (6 bases). CDR3 length: 14 amino acids. The germline gives CDR1 SGHTA, CDR2 FQGNSA. V was cut by 3 bases and J by 5 bases, with 14 bases left in between. The CDR3: CASSFTLDSHEQYF. Written as DNA, the CDR3 is TGTGCCAGCAGCTTTACCTTGGACAGCCACGAGCAGTACTTC.

The chain uses TRBV9 and TRBJ2-7; 14 nucleotides match TRBD2. The V gene's germline CDR1 is SGDLS and CDR2 YYNGEE. Trimming cost V 3 bases and J 5 bases; bases outside gene matches: 13. This CDR3 has 18 residues. CDR3 DNA: TGTGCCAGCAGCGCCCACCTGGGACTAGCGGGAGTGAGGAACGAGCAGTACTTC. Amino acids: CASSAHLGLAGVRNEQYF.

The CDR3 protein is CASSFVGRGLGNEQFF. Written as DNA, the CDR3 is TGTGCCAGCAGTTTTGTCGGCAGGGGGCTCGGCAATGAGCAGTTCTTC. The chain couples TRBV28 to TRBJ2-1; TRBD1 agrees at 8 bases. CDR1 MDHEN and CDR2 SYDVKM come from the germline V gene. J was trimmed by 6 bases and V by 3 bases; bases with no gene match: 10. The CDR3 runs 16 residues. Complete variable domain (other parts from reference TRBV28 and TRBJ2-1): DVKVTQSSRYLVKRTGEKVFLECVQDMDHENMFWYRQDPGLGLRLIYFSYDVKMKEKGDIPEGYSVSREKKERFSLILESASTNQTSMYLCASSFVGRGLGNEQFFGPGTRLTVL.

This clone was seen just once. This chain connects TRBV19 to TRBJ2-1; TRBD1 matches at 8 bases. V lost 1 base, J lost 2 bases, and 4 bases stayed unmatched. The CDR3 contains 16 residues. Looked up from germline, CDR1 is LNHDA and CDR2 is SQIVND (reference sequence). The DNA of the CDR3 is TGTGCCAGTAGTATAGCACAGGGGGGCACCTACAATGAGCAGTTCTTC. As protein: CASSIAQGGTYNEQFF.

The CDR3 region has the DNA TGTGCCAGCACCGATTCGGGAGCGACCTACGAGCAGTACTTC. Its translation: CASTDSGATYEQYF. V is TRBV6-5 and J is TRBJ2-7; the D gene is possibly TRBD2 (6 bases). V lost 7 bases, J lost 2 bases, and 15 bases lay in between. This CDR3 has 14 amino acids. The germline V gene encodes CDR1 MNHEY and CDR2 SVGAGI.

Turning to this clone: One junction end disagrees with the germline gene, perhaps due to a read error. This chain joins TRBV13 and TRBJ2-3; 9 bases fit TRBD1. From germline, CDR1 is PRHDT and CDR2 FYEKMQ (reference sequence). The CDR3 spans 15 residues. The CDR3 here is CASSWTGVVTNTQYF. The CDR3 region has the DNA TGTGCCAGCAGCTGGACAGGGGTGGTCACAAATACGCAGTATTTT.

The chain recombines TRBV19 with TRBJ1-3; D may be TRBD1 (5 bases). Per the germline V gene, CDR1 is LNHDA and CDR2 is SQIVND (reference sequence). Trimming pared 3 bases from V and 0 bases from J, leaving 9 bases between. There are 15 residues in the CDR3. CDR3 residues: CASSMLGDSGNTIYF. CDR3 DNA sequence: TGTGCCAGTAGTATGTTGGGGGACTCTGGAAACACCATATATTTT.

The rearrangement uses TRBV6-5 and TRBJ1-2; no clear D gene. The V gene lost 6 bases and the J gene lost 8 bases, with 13 bases spanning the gap. Germline V gives CDR1 MNHEY, CDR2 SVGAGI. The CDR3 contains 12 residues. CDR3 nucleotide sequence: TGTGCCAGCAGGTGGGAAAAGGGAGGCTACACCTTC. Translated: CASRWEKGGYTF.

The chain combines TRBV3-1 (or the pseudogene TRBV3-2) with TRBJ1-3, with D unresolved. V was pared by 4 bases and J by 0 bases, with 13 bases between. CDR3 length: 16 amino acids. Germline values: CDR1 LGHDT, CDR2 YNNKEL (reference sequence). CDR3: CASSPHTASSGNTIYF. Written as DNA, the CDR3 is TGTGCCAGCAGCCCCCATACAGCGAGCTCTGGAAACACCATATATTTT.

V usage is TRBV11-1 and J usage is TRBJ2-1; 8 bases match TRBD2. The V gene end was trimmed by 3 bases and the J gene end by 3 bases; junction bases not matched to a gene: 7. From germline, CDR1 is SGHAT and CDR2 FQDESV (reference sequence). This CDR3 has 16 amino acids. DNA for the CDR3: TGTGCCAGCAGCTTCACGAGCGGGGGATACTACAATGAGCAGTTCTTC. Translated, it gives CASSFTSGGYYNEQFF.